This T cell receptor beta chain was identified during a study of blood T cell repertoires in COVID-19. Clones were read by immunoSEQ multiplex PCR, and TCRdb kept only the in-frame ones, dropping some. The sample includes approximately 80,000 clones, 70% to 80% of them seen just once. Germline V gene lookup returns CDR1 LNHDA and CDR2 SQIVND (reference sequence). This CDR3 region has 13 residues. After removal of 3 bases from V and 6 bases from J, the junction contained 5 bases not matched to a gene. This TCR came from an older man with active or convalescent COVID-19. Material: peripheral blood. The chain couples TRBV19 to TRBJ2-7; TRBD1 agrees at 7 bases. CDR3 bases: TGTGCCAGTAGTATGGCGAGGGACAGCGAGCAGTACTTC. This translates into CASSMARDSEQYF. The full variable domain, with the rest looked up from reference TRBV19 and TRBJ2-7, is DGGITQSPKYLFRKEGQNVTLSCEQNLNHDAMYWYRQDPGQGLRLIYYSQIVNDFQKGDIAEGYSVSREKKESFPLTVTSAQKNPTAFYLCASSMARDSEQYFGPGTRLTVT.